These 15 T cell receptor beta chains were all obtained from the same sample, sequenced in a study of T cell responses to AZD1222 COVID-19 vaccine. Using immunoSEQ multiplex PCR, the repertoire was profiled, and TCRdb retains in-frame clones only, with some absent. In the table there are 150,000 to 160,000 clones, about 85% of which are singletons. The sequencing here drew on peripheral blood, taken on day 0 of AZD1222 vaccination. Every receptor here comes from an adult in good health.

This clone was seen once. The chain carries TRBV18 and TRBJ2-7; maybe TRBD2 (7 bases). There are 15 residues in the CDR3. Trimming left V 3 bases short and J 4 bases short, with 16 bases between. CDR1 and CDR2 from the germline V gene are KGHSH and LQKENI. The CDR3 region is CASSPNGGAQYEQYF. The CDR3 DNA is TGTGCCAGCTCACCCAATGGGGGGGCTCAGTACGAGCAGTACTTC.

The rearrangement joins TRBV6-5 to TRBJ1-5; no clear D gene. This CDR3 comprises 15 residues. Germline V gene lookup returns CDR1 MNHEY and CDR2 SVGAGI. V dropped 5 bases and J dropped 5 bases, with 16 bases sitting between them. The CDR3 bases are TGTGCCAGCAGTACTCCCCGGGCTCCGGATCAGCCCCAGCATTTT. It codes for CASSTPRAPDQPQHF.

This chain links TRBV7-2 with TRBJ1-5; 8 nucleotides match TRBD1. Germline CDR1 is SGHTA and CDR2 is FQGNSA. After removal of 5 bases from V and 6 bases from J, the junction contained 3 bases not matched to a gene. CDR3 length: 13 residues. The CDR3 bases are TGTGCCAGCAGCCAGGACAGGGTTCAGCCCCAGCATTTT. Amino acids: CASSQDRVQPQHF.

This sequence joins TRBV10-1 and TRBJ2-5, with D possibly matching TRBD1 (6 bases). With 1 base removed from V and 0 bases from J, the gap between germline ends came to 6 bases. CDR1 is WNHNN, CDR2 SYGVQD, per germline (reference sequence). The CDR3 extends over 14 amino acids. The CDR3 reads CASSEWDNQETQYF. In DNA form, the CDR3 reads TGCGCCAGCAGTGAGTGGGACAACCAAGAGACCCAGTACTTC.

This clone was found a few times. The chain couples TRBV9 to TRBJ1-1, with D maybe TRBD1 (6 bases). Germline V CDR1 and CDR2: SGDLS, YYNGEE. V dropped 4 bases and J dropped 1 base, with 11 bases sitting between them. The CDR3 sequence is 14 residues long. CDR3 DNA: TGTGCCAGCAGCCCTAGGGGGGCGAACACTGAAGCTTTCTTT. It is translated as CASSPRGANTEAFF.

The chain carries TRBV21-1 and TRBJ2-1; no check of the table's D call, TRBD1, against the DNA was made. TRBV21-1 is a documented pseudogene. CDR3 length: 16 residues. Here the CDR3 reads CASSKFRGSSYNEQFF. In DNA form, the CDR3 reads TGTGCCAGCAGCAAATTTAGGGGAAGCTCCTACAATGAGCAGTTCTTC.

The CDR3 DNA sequence: TGTGCCAGCAGTTACGGACAGGGGGGATATGGCTACACCTTC. Its protein product is CASSYGQGGYGYTF. This rearrangement joins TRBV6-6 to TRBJ1-2; 10 nucleotides agree with TRBD1. Trimming took 2 bases from V and 5 from J; bases not matched to a gene: 2. Germline V gene sequence: CDR1 MNHNY, CDR2 SVGAGI (reference sequence). CDR3 length: 14 residues.

The chain links TRBV5-1 to TRBJ1-3, with D unclear. The CDR3 consists of 12 residues. Germline lookup yields CDR1 SGHRS and CDR2 YFSETQ. Trimming removed 2 bases at V and 4 bases at J, with 4 bases between. This CDR3 reads CASSFAGNTIYF. DNA of the CDR3: TGCGCCAGCAGCTTTGCGGGAAACACCATATATTTT.

This clone turned up a few times. The V call is TRBV12-3 or TRBV12-4, the J call TRBJ1-4; D gene uncertain. V lost 7 bases to trimming and J lost 7 bases, with 13 bases between them. There are 13 residues in the CDR3. DNA for the CDR3: TGTGCCAGCATGCGAGGGTCGGGTGAAAAACTGTTTTTT. It encodes CASMRGSGEKLFF.

This chain connects TRBV5-1 to TRBJ2-5, with 7 bases that match TRBD2. The V gene's germline CDR1 is SGHRS and CDR2 YFSETQ. There are 15 residues in the CDR3. The V segment lost 2 bases and the J segment 5 bases; nucleotides outside the gene matches: 9. CDR3 protein: CASSFLAEQAETQYF. Written as DNA, the CDR3 is TGCGCCAGCAGCTTCCTAGCGGAACAAGCGGAGACCCAGTACTTC.

The V and J genes are TRBV5-1 and TRBJ1-6; a possible D gene is TRBD1 (5 bases). This CDR3 region has 15 residues. Germline V CDR1 and CDR2: SGHRS, YFSETQ. V was shortened by 0 bases and J by 10 bases, with 14 bases between the two germline ends. CDR3 in DNA: TGCGCCAGCAGCTTGGCGGGCAGGGAGGTATCACCCCTCCACTTT. It specifies CASSLAGREVSPLHF.

This rearrangement joins TRBV9 to TRBJ1-1; TRBD1 aligns across 10 bases. With 4 bases clipped from V and 0 bases from J, the junction kept 6 bases outside the gene matches. CDR1 and CDR2 (germline): SGDLS, YYNGEE. The CDR3 is 16 residues long. CDR3 sequence: CASSQGQGLLNTEAFF. For the CDR3, the DNA is TGTGCCAGCAGCCAGGGACAGGGGCTTTTGAACACTGAAGCTTTCTTT.

The genes are TRBV11-2 and TRBJ1-6; tentative D call: TRBD1 (6 bases). Germline values: CDR1 SGHAT, CDR2 FQNNGV. The V and J ends lost 6 bases and 7 bases respectively, with 16 bases between them. The CDR3 consists of 15 residues. The CDR3 spells CASRSRQALNSPLHF. CDR3 coding DNA: TGTGCCAGCAGATCTAGACAGGCCCTAAATTCACCCCTCCACTTT.

The V gene is TRBV7-8, the J gene TRBJ2-7; weak D call: TRBD2 (5 bases). This CDR3 is 12 amino acids long. From germline, CDR1 is SGHVS and CDR2 FQNEAQ. Trimming stripped 5 bases from V and 7 bases from J, with 12 bases between. CDR3 coding DNA: TGTGCCAGCAGCCCCCGGACGGGAGAGCAGTACTTC. It is translated as CASSPRTGEQYF.

This clone was detected only once. The chain recombines TRBV6-1 with TRBJ2-7; no clear D. Looked up from germline, CDR1 is MNHNS and CDR2 is SASEGT. CDR3 length: 14 residues. V gave up 2 bases and J gave up 1 base, with 9 bases separating them. CDR3 region: CASSERLGSYEQYF. In nucleotides, the CDR3 is TGTGCCAGCAGTGAAAGGCTTGGGTCCTACGAGCAGTACTTC.